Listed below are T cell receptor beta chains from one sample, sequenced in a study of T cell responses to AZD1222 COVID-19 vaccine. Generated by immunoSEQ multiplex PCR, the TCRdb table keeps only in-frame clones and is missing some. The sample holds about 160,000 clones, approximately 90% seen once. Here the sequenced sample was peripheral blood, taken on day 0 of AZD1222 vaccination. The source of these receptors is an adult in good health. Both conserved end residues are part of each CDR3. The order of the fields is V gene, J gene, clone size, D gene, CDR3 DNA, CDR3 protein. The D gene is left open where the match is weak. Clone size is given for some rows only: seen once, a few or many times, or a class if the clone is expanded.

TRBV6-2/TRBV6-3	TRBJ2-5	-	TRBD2	TGTGCCAGCAGTTACCCTGGACTAGCGGGGGAGACCCAGTACTTC	CASSYPGLAGETQYF
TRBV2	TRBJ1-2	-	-	TGTGCCAGCAGTGAAGGCGGATTCTATGGCTACACCTTC	CASSEGGFYGYTF
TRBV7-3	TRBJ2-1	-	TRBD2	TGTGCCAGCAGCTTAGGAGCGGGAGGTCTCAATGAGCAGTTCTTC	CASSLGAGGLNEQFF
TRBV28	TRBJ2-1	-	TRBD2	TGTGCCAGCACCCGCAGCGGGAGGGCCAAAAATGAGCAGTTCTTC	CASTRSGRAKNEQFF
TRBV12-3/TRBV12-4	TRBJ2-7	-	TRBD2	TGTGCCAGCAGTTTGGGGGGGGTGGTCGAGCAGTACTTC	CASSLGGVVEQYF
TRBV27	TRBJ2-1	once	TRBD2	TGTGCCAGCAGTTATAGCGGGCGAGTCTACAATGAGCAGTTCTTC	CASSYSGRVYNEQFF
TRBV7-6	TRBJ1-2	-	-	TGTGCCAGCAGCTTGGGGACTGTAAGGAGGGGGAGTGATGGCTACACCTTC	CASSLGTVRRGSDGYTF
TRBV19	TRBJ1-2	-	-	TGTGCCAGTAGTATAGATTTTCACAGCTATGGCTACACCTTC	CASSIDFHSYGYTF
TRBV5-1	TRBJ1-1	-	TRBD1	TGCGCCAGCAGCTTGGCCTGGGACAGGGGGACTGAAGCTTTCTTT	CASSLAWDRGTEAFF
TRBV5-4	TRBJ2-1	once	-	TGTGCCAGCAGCCCTTCCAGGATCGACAATGAGCAGTTCTTC	CASSPSRIDNEQFF
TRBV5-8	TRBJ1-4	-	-	TGTGCCAGCAGCTTGGGCTCGGTTGCAACTAATGAAAAACTGTTTTTT	CASSLGSVATNEKLFF
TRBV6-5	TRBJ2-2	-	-	TGTGCCAGCAGTAACGAGGTGGGCGGGGAGCTGTTTTTT	CASSNEVGGELFF
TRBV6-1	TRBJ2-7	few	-	TGTGCCAGCAGTGAAGGCGGGTCGGGCCGGAAGGAGCAGTACTTC	CASSEGGSGRKEQYF
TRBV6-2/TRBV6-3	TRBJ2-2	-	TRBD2	TGTGCCAGCAGTCTTAGCGGGAGAGGGACCGGGGAGCTGTTTTTT	CASSLSGRGTGELFF
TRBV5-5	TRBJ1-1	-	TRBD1	TGTGCCAGCAGCTTAGGACAGGGGTACATGAACACTGAAGCTTTCTTT	CASSLGQGYMNTEAFF
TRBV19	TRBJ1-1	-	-	TGTGCCAGTAGTCGGCGCGGGGGGGGCACTGAAGCTTTCTTT	CASSRRGGGTEAFF
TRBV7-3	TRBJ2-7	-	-	TGTGCCAGCAGCGGACCCCCGGGCAGGGAGGCCCACGAGCAGTACTTC	CASSGPPGREAHEQYF
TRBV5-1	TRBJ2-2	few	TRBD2	TGCGCCAGCGGTAGCGGGAGCCGGACCGGGGAGCTGTTTTTT	CASGSGSRTGELFF
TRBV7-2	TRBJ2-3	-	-	TGTGCCAGCAGCTGGGGAAGAGGGCTCTTGTATTTT	CASSWGRGLLYF
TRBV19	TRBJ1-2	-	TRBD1	TGTGCCAGTAGTATCGGCAGGGGGATCGGTGGCTACACCTTC	CASSIGRGIGGYTF
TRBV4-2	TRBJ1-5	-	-	TGTGCCAGCAGCCAAGACAGGGCTTATCAGCCCCAGCATTTT	CASSQDRAYQPQHF
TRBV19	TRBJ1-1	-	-	TGTGCCAGTAGTACGGTATCGGCGGTCACTGAAGCTTTCTTT	CASSTVSAVTEAFF
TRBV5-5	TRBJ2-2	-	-	TGTGCCAGCAGCTTCTCACTAGCTGTGGAGCTGTTTTTT	CASSFSLAVELFF
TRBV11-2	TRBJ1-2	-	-	TGTGCCAGCAGCTTAGGAGGGGGGCCCATCTATGGCTACACCTTC	CASSLGGGPIYGYTF
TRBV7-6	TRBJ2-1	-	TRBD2	TGTGCCAGCAGCTCTCTAGCGGGAGTACCCTACAATGAGCAGTTCTTC	CASSSLAGVPYNEQFF
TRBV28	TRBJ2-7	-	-	TGTGCCAGCAGTTACTCGCGGGCCTCCTACGAGCAGTACTTC	CASSYSRASYEQYF
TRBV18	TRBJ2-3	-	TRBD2	TGTGCCAGCTCACCACCCGGACTAGCGGGTGGCACAGATACGCAGTATTTT	CASSPPGLAGGTDTQYF
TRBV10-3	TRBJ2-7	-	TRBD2	TGTGCCATCAGTGAGGCGGGACTAGCGGGAGAAGACTACGAGCAGTACTTC	CAISEAGLAGEDYEQYF
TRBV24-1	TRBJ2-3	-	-	TGTGCCACCAGTGATTTGGGGTCCCCAGATACGCAGTATTTT	CATSDLGSPDTQYF
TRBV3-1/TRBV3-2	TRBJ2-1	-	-	TGTGCCAGCAGTCCTGCCGGCGTACGCTCCTACAATGAGCAGTTCTTC	CASSPAGVRSYNEQFF
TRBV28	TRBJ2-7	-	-	TGTGCCAGCAGTTTTCCCCAGCCCCGGAACGAGCAGTACTTC	CASSFPQPRNEQYF
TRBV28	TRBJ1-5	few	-	TGTGCCAGCAAAGATCCAGGGATACAGCCCCAGCATTTT	CASKDPGIQPQHF
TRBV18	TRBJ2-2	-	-	TGTGCCAGCTCACCACAGGGCATGAACACCGGGGAGCTGTTTTTT	CASSPQGMNTGELFF
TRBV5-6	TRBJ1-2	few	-	TGTGCCAGCAGCTCTAGACAGAGCTATGGCTACACCTTC	CASSSRQSYGYTF
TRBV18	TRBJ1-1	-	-	TGTGCCAGCTCCCAACGGGATAGGAACACTGAAGCTTTCTTT	CASSQRDRNTEAFF
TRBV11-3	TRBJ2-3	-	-	TGTGCCAGCAGCTTAGATCCGGGCCCGGGTTATACGCAGTATTTT	CASSLDPGPGYTQYF
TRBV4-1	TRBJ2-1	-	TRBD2	TGCGCCAGCAGCCAAGCCCCCGGGACTAGCGGGAGAGGGACCTACAATGAGCAGTTCTTC	CASSQAPGTSGRGTYNEQFF
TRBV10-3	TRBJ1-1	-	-	TGTGCCATCAGTGGAGTCGGACAGCCGAACACTGAAGCTTTCTTT	CAISGVGQPNTEAFF
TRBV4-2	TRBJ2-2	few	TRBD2	TGTGCCAGCAGCCCCGGGACTAGCGACACCGGGGAGCTGTTTTTT	CASSPGTSDTGELFF
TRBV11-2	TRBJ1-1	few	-	TGTGCCAGCAGCTTAGCGGCTCCCGGGGGTGAAGCTTTCTTT	CASSLAAPGGEAFF
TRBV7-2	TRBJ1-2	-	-	TGTGCCAGCAGGCATTCGACAGCAAACTATGGCTACACCTTC	CASRHSTANYGYTF
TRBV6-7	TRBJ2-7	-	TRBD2	TGTGCCAGCAGTTTAGGACTAGCGGGATACTCCTACGAGCAGTACTTC	CASSLGLAGYSYEQYF
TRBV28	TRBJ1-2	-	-	TGTGCCAGCAGTTGGTCTTTGGCTAACTATGGCTACACCTTC	CASSWSLANYGYTF
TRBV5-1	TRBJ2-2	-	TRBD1	TGCGCCAGCAGCTTGTGGGATACCGGGACAGGGTACACCGGGGAGCTGTTTTTT	CASSLWDTGTGYTGELFF
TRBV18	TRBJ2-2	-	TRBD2	TGTGCCAGCTCACAGACCACGACAACAGCGGGAGGAAGAATGGGGGAGCTGTTTTTT	CASSQTTTTAGGRMGELFF
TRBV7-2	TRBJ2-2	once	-	TGTGCCAGCAGCGCCCGGGACTCAAACACCGGGGAGCTGTTTTTT	CASSARDSNTGELFF
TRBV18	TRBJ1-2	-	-	TGTGCCAGCTCGCCGGGAGTGAACTATGGCTACACCTTC	CASSPGVNYGYTF
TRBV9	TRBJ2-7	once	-	TGTGCCAGCAGCGTAGACGTAACTACCTACGAGCAGTACTTC	CASSVDVTTYEQYF
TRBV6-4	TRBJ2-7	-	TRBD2	TGTGCCAGCAGGAGGCCGGGGCGGGAGGTTGGGGAGCAGTACTTC	CASRRPGREVGEQYF
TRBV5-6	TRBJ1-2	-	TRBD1	TGTGCCAGCAGTCCGGGACAGGGGAACTATGGCTACACCTTC	CASSPGQGNYGYTF
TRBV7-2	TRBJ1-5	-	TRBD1	TGTGCCAGCAGCTTGGACAGGGCCTACCAGCCCCAGCATTTT	CASSLDRAYQPQHF
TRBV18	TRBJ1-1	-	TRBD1	TGTGCCAGCTCAGCCACAGGGGGCACTGAAGCTTTCTTT	CASSATGGTEAFF
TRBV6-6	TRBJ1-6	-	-	TGTGCCAGCAGCCGCCAAGATTCACCCCTCCACTTT	CASSRQDSPLHF
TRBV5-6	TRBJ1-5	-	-	TGTGCCAGCAGCTTGCAGGGAGTTAGGAGGAATCAGCCCCAGCATTTT	CASSLQGVRRNQPQHF
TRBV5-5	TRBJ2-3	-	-	TGTGCCAGCAGCTTGGAGTCTTTAGATACGCAGTATTTT	CASSLESLDTQYF
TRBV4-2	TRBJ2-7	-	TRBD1	TGTGCCAGCAGCCAGGATGGGACAGTTCCCTCCTACGAGCAGTACTTC	CASSQDGTVPSYEQYF
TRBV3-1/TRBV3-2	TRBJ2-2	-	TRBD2	TGTGCCAGTGGACTAGCGGGTTCCACCGGGGAGCTGTTTTTT	CASGLAGSTGELFF